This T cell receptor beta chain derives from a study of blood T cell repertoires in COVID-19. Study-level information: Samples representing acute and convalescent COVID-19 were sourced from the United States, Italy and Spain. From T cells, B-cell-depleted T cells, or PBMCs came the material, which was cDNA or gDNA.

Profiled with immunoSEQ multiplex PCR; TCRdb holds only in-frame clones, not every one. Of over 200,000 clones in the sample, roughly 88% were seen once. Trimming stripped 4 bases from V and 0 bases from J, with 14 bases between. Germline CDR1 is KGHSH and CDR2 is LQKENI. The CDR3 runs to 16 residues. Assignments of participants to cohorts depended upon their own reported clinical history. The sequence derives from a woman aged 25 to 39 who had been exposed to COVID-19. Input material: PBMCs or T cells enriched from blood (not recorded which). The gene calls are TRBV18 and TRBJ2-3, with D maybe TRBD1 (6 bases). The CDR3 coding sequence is TGTGCCAGCTCACTTCGGACAGCTACTAGCACAGATACGCAGTATTTT. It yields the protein CASSLRTATSTDTQYF. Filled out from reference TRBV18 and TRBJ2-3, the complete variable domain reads NAGVMQNPRHLVRRRGQEARLRCSPMKGHSHVYWYRQLPEEGLKFMVYLQKENIIDESGMPKERFSAEFPKEGPSILRIQQVVRGDSAAYFCASSLRTATSTDTQYFGPGTRLTVL.